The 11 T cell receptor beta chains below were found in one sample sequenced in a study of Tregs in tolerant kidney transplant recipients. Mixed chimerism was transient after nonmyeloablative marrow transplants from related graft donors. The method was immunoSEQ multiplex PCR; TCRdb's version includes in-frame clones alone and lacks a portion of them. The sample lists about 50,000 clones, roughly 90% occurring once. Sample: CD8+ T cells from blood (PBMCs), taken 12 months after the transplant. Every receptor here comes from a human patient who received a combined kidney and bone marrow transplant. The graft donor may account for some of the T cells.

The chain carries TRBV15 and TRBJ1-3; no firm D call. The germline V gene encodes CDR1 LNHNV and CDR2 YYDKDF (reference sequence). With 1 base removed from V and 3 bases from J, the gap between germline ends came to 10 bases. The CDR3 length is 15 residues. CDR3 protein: CATSRGEGVGNTIYF. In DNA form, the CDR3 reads TGTGCCACCAGCAGAGGCGAGGGTGTTGGAAACACCATATATTTT.

The CDR3 DNA reads TGTGCCAGCCCTCGGGCGGGGGTCCGCTACGAGCAGTACTTC. Translation gives CASPRAGVRYEQYF. This rearrangement joins TRBV6-1 to TRBJ2-7; 7 nucleotides agree with TRBD2. The ends lost 8 bases at V and 3 bases at J; junction bases unmatched: 10. The CDR3 extends over 14 amino acids. Germline CDR1 MNHNS, CDR2 SASEGT.

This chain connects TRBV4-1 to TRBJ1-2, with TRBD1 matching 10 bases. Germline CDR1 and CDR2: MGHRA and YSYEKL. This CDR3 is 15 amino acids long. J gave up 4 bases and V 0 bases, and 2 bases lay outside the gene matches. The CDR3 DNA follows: TGCGCCAGCAGCCAAGAACGGACAGGGGGCTATGGCTACACCTTC. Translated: CASSQERTGGYGYTF.

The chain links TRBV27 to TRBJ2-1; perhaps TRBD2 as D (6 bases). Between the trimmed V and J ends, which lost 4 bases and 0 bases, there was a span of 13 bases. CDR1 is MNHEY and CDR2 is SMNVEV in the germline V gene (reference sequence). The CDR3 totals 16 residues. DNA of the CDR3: TGTGCCAGCAGTTCCTCTAGCGAAAGCTCCTACAATGAGCAGTTCTTC. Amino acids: CASSSSSESSYNEQFF.

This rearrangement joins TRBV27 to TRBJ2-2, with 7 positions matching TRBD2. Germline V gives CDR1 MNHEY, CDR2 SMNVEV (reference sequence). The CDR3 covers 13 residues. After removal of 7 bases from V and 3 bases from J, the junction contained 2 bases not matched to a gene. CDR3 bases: TGTGCCAGCATGGGAGGGTACACCGGGGAGCTGTTTTTT. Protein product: CASMGGYTGELFF.

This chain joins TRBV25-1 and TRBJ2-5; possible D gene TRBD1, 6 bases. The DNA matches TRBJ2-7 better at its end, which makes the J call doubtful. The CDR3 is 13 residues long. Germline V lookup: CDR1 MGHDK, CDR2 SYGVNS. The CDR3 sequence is CASSDRGPYEQYF. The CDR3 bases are TGTGCCAGCAGTGACAGGGGCCCCTACGAGCAGTACTTC.

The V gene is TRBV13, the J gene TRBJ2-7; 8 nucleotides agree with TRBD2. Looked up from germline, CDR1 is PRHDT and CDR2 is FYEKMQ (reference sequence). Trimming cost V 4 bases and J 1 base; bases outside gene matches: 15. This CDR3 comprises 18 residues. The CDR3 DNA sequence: TGTGCCAGCAGCTCTAGGCGGTTGGGGACTAGGCTATCCTACGAGCAGTACTTC. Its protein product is CASSSRRLGTRLSYEQYF.

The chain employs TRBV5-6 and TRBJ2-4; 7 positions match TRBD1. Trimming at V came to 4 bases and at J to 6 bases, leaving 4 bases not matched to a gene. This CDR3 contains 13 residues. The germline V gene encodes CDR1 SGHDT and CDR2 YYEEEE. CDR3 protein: CASSVGTANIQYF. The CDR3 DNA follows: TGTGCCAGCAGCGTAGGGACAGCAAACATTCAGTACTTC.

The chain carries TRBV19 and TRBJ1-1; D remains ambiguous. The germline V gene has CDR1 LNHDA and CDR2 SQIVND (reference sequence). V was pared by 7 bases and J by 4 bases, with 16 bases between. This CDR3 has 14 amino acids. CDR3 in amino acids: CASTQPTGGTEAFF. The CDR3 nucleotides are TGTGCCAGTACTCAACCGACCGGCGGCACTGAAGCTTTCTTT.

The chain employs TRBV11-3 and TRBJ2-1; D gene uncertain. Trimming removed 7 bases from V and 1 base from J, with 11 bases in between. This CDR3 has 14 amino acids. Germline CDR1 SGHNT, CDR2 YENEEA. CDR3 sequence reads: CASKTTRSYNEQFF. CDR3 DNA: TGTGCCAGCAAGACGACGCGGTCCTACAATGAGCAGTTCTTC.

The CDR3 sequence: CASSLVFGGRTGEQFF. CDR3 DNA sequence: TGTGCCAGCAGCTTAGTCTTCGGCGGGAGAACGGGTGAGCAGTTCTTC. The V and J genes are TRBV7-8 and TRBJ2-1, with 7 bases identical to TRBD2. CDR3 length: 16 residues. Trimming took 1 base from V and 9 from J; bases not matched to a gene: 12. Germline V gene data show CDR1 as SGHVS and CDR2 as FQNEAQ.